This section outlines one T cell receptor beta chain sequence together with its context. Its antigen is currently unknown. This entry comes from a study of CXCR3-negative and CXCR3-positive naive CD8 T cells. At the level of the study: Roughly 1.5 +/- 0.3 million TRB reads came from each library, giving about 140 million in total. Study-wide results and caveats: Hydrophobicity was higher for TRB CDR3s found in CXCR3-positive naive cells than in CXCR3-negative naive cells.

The method, 5' RACE with UMI labels, was used to prepare the TRB cDNA libraries. TCRdb re-called the 5' RACE reads and catalogs CDR3 proteins one per entry, DNA excluded. The table lists around 140,000 distinct CDR3 sequences, with around 0.37% in the top ten. The receptor was derived from a human donor in good health. Some clones in this sample may be carry-over from other donors' samples. Sequenced material: naive CXCR3+ CD8+ T cells from blood. As for subset: CD45RO-CCR7+CD27+CD95- naive CD8+ T cells expressing CXCR3 (TNR3+).

The CDR3 spells CASSYSVVHEQYF. V is TRBV6-2 or TRBV6-3 and J is TRBJ2-7. The V gene's germline CDR1 is MNHEY and CDR2 SVGEGT. This CDR3 contains 13 residues.